These 16 T cell receptor beta chains were all obtained from the same sample, sequenced in a study of breast tumors, draining lymph nodes, adjacent tissues. TCRdb processed the multiplex PCR reads anew with MiXCR; each CDR3 protein has one entry. The repertoire holds approximately 230,000 distinct CDR3 sequences, less than 35% seen once, with under 4.5% in the top ten. Axillary draining lymph nodes of breast cancer patients supplied the node samples. The sequenced sample was axillary lymph node tissue. The receptors were gathered from a female donor with breast cancer. Some clones in this sample may be carry-over from other donors' samples.

This clonotype was recorded many times. The V call is TRBV19, the J call TRBJ2-1; TRBD2 matches 8 bases. The J segment lost 4 bases and the V segment lost 7 bases, leaving 6 bases of the junction unmatched. The CDR3 consists of 14 residues. Germline V gene sequence: CDR1 LNHDA, CDR2 SQIVND (reference sequence). CDR3 nucleotide sequence: TGTGCCAGTACCCCGGGGGGGCGTTACAATGAGCAGTTCTTC. Translating gives CASTPGGRYNEQFF.

Details on this clonotype: Compared with germline, one end of the junction differs, possibly owing to a read error. The rearrangement uses TRBV5-1 and TRBJ2-1; 13 nucleotides line up with TRBD2. This CDR3 contains 17 residues. CDR1 is SGHRS, CDR2 YFSETQ, per germline. Here the CDR3 reads CVSSLETSGGYDNEQFF. The CDR3 coding sequence is TGCGTCAGCAGCTTGGAGACTAGCGGGGGGTACGACAATGAGCAGTTCTTC.

This clonotype was detected a few times. This chain uses TRBV28 with TRBJ1-5; D not resolved. Germline assignment: CDR1 MDHEN and CDR2 SYDVKM. Trimming took 4 bases from V and 2 from J, leaving 15 bases between them. The CDR3 sequence is 16 residues long. The CDR3 region is CASSSPFGVGNQPQHF. For the CDR3, the DNA is TGTGCCAGCAGTTCCCCTTTTGGGGTGGGCAATCAGCCCCAGCATTTT.

The V and J genes are TRBV7-2 and TRBJ1-6; 7 bases are a match to TRBD1. The CDR3 totals 15 residues. The V gene end was trimmed by 6 bases and the J gene end by 6 bases; junction bases not matched to a gene: 8. Germline lookup yields CDR1 SGHTA and CDR2 FQGNSA. CDR3 amino acids: CASSNRGSTNSPLHF. CDR3 bases: TGTGCCAGCAGTAACAGGGGATCAACTAATTCACCCCTCCACTTT.

Regarding this clonotype: A much larger clone differs from this one at a single base, so this may be a read error. The chain links TRBV5-5 to TRBJ2-7; D may be TRBD1 or TRBD2 (5 bases each). This CDR3 comprises 11 residues. Germline V gene lookup returns CDR1 SGHKS and CDR2 YYEKEE (reference sequence). This CDR3 reads CASGGVYAQYF. Written as DNA, the CDR3 is TGTGCCAGCGGGGGAGTGTACGCGCAGTACTTC.

This clonotype was observed at least ten times. J is TRBJ1-6 and V is TRBV6-5; D is ambiguous. This CDR3 has 14 residues. V lost 5 bases and J lost 7, with 12 bases in between. From germline, CDR1 is MNHEY and CDR2 SVGAGI. The CDR3 bases are TGTGCCAGCAGTATCGGCAGAAGAAATTCACCCCTCCACTTT. Translating gives CASSIGRRNSPLHF.

This clonotype was found many times. The chain uses TRBV6-5 and TRBJ1-5; perhaps TRBD1 as D (6 bases). This CDR3 is 15 amino acids long. Germline CDR1 and CDR2: MNHEY and SVGAGI. V lost 0 bases to trimming and J lost 5 bases, with 11 bases between them. CDR3 nucleotides: TGTGCCAGCAGTTACTCGGCAGGGGCCCATCAGCCCCAGCATTTT. Encoded protein: CASSYSAGAHQPQHF.

This sequence joins TRBV4-1 and TRBJ2-4; D is uncertain. CDR3 size: 12 residues. Trimming removed 0 bases from V and 6 bases from J, with 3 bases in between. Germline CDR1 MGHRA, CDR2 YSYEKL. CDR3 DNA: TGCGCCAGCAGCCAAGAGGGAAACATTCAGTACTTC. It yields the protein CASSQEGNIQYF.

This clonotype was observed many times. The rearrangement uses TRBV6-5 and TRBJ2-5; D ambiguous. This CDR3 is 17 amino acids long. Germline CDR1 MNHEY, CDR2 SVGAGI. Between the trimmed V and J ends, which lost 2 bases and 7 bases, there was a span of 23 bases. CDR3 sequence (DNA): TGTGCCAGCAGTTACGGTTGGGCAGGCGCCCGTATCGGGACCCAGTACTTC. Amino acids: CASSYGWAGARIGTQYF.

This clonotype was counted many times. The chain employs TRBV20-1 and TRBJ1-5, with 8 bases aligning to TRBD1. CDR3 length equals 14 residues. Germline CDR1 DFQATT, CDR2 SNEGSKA (reference sequence). With 1 base clipped from V and 2 bases from J, the junction kept 1 base outside the gene matches. The CDR3 nucleotides are TGCAGTGCTAGAGCACAGGGGGGCAATCAGCCCCAGCATTTT. Amino acid sequence: CSARAQGGNQPQHF.

V and J are TRBV20-1 and TRBJ2-4; TRBD1 agrees at 9 bases. Trimming took 0 bases from V and 4 from J; bases not matched to a gene: 7. Germline V CDR1 and CDR2: DFQATT, SNEGSKA (reference sequence). This CDR3 spans 16 amino acids. Here the CDR3 DNA reads TGCAGTGCTAGAGACCCACAGGGGGCGACGAAAAACATTCAGTACTTC. Amino acids: CSARDPQGATKNIQYF.

This rearrangement joins TRBV4-3 to TRBJ2-5; 7 bases line up with TRBD2. CDR3 length: 16 residues. Trimming removed 0 bases from V and 5 bases from J; junction bases left unmatched: 9. Germline CDR1 LGHNA, CDR2 YSLEER. The CDR3 bases are TGCGCCAGCAGCCAAGATGGGGCGGGAGTTGGGGAGACCCAGTACTTC. Its translation is CASSQDGAGVGETQYF.

The chain employs TRBV18 and TRBJ2-7, with D perhaps TRBD2 (5 bases). CDR3 length: 15 amino acids. V lost 6 bases, J lost 0 bases, and 15 bases lay in between. Germline-derived CDR1 and CDR2 are KGHSH and LQKENI. Here the CDR3 reads CASSPGSVHSYEQYF. The DNA of the CDR3 is TGTGCCAGCTCCCCTGGGAGTGTACACTCCTACGAGCAGTACTTC. The full variable domain, with the rest looked up from reference TRBV18 and TRBJ2-7, is NAGVMQNPRHLVRRRGQEARLRCSPMKGHSHVYWYRQLPEEGLKFMVYLQKENIIDESGMPKERFSAEFPKEGPSILRIQQVVRGDSAAYFCASSPGSVHSYEQYFGPGTRLTVT.

The chain's CDR3 is CASSLGTGDNYGYTF. The CDR3 DNA sequence: TGTGCCAGCAGCCTCGGGACAGGCGACAACTATGGCTACACCTTC. V is TRBV11-2 and J is TRBJ1-2; 8 nucleotides line up with TRBD1. The CDR3 length is 15 residues. V gave up 5 bases and J gave up 2 bases; unmatched junction bases: 7. Germline V gene lookup returns CDR1 SGHAT and CDR2 FQNNGV. Using reference TRBV11-2 and TRBJ1-2 for the parts outside the CDR3, the full variable domain is EAGVAQSPRYKIIEKRQSVAFWCNPISGHATLYWYQQILGQGPKLLIQFQNNGVVDDSQLPKDRFSAERLKGVDSTLKIQPAKLEDSAVYLCASSLGTGDNYGYTFGSGTRLTVV.

Many counts were recorded for this clonotype. The chain carries TRBV20-1 and TRBJ2-1, with 9 bases fitting TRBD1. Germline-derived CDR1 and CDR2 are DFQATT and SNEGSKA (reference sequence). The CDR3 loop spans 14 amino acids. The junction had 3 bases not matched to a gene; V was cut back by 6 bases and J by 0 bases. CDR3 nucleotides: TGCAGTGCGGAGACAGGGGGCTCCTACAATGAGCAGTTCTTC. This gives the protein CSAETGGSYNEQFF.

A few counts support this clonotype. At one of its ends the junction is not consistent with the germline gene, which may arise from a read error. The chain couples TRBV5-1 to TRBJ2-7; D might be TRBD2 (6 bases). The germline gives CDR1 SGHRS, CDR2 YFSETQ. The CDR3 totals 14 residues. CDR3 loop: CAGSLDGSADEQYF. The CDR3 DNA is TGCGCCGGCAGCTTGGACGGGAGTGCAGACGAGCAGTACTTC.